Following are 27 T cell receptor beta chains from one sample sequenced in a study of blood T cells in healthy people across ages. Combining a sample-barcoded 5' primer with a J-beta primer mix, a second PCR ran for roughly 6 to 12 cycles. Via MiXCR, TCRdb re-called the 5' RACE reads, giving one row per CDR3 protein. The table shows more than 1,400,000 distinct CDR3 sequences, with 42% occurring only once. Sequencing used blood. The origin of the receptors is a woman between 18 and 29 years old in good health.

V is TRBV29-1 and J is TRBJ1-2; no clear D gene. Germline CDR1 reads SQVTM; CDR2 reads ANQGSEA. V lost 0 bases and J 0 bases, leaving 14 bases between the germline ends. The CDR3 is 16 amino acids. The CDR3 DNA sequence: TGCAGCGTTGAAGATCTTCTGGCAGCGTCTAACTATGGCTACACCTTC. This encodes CSVEDLLAASNYGYTF.

The chain recombines TRBV28 with TRBJ1-1, with D perhaps matching TRBD1 (6 bases). Trimming took off 9 bases at V and 3 bases at J, with 14 bases between the two ends. This CDR3 is 13 amino acids long. Germline V lookup: CDR1 MDHEN, CDR2 SYDVKM. This CDR3 reads CASGGAGYTEAFF. In nucleotides, the CDR3 is TGTGCCAGTGGGGGGGCCGGGTACACTGAAGCTTTCTTT. Full variable domain (missing parts from reference TRBV28 and TRBJ1-1): DVKVTQSSRYLVKRTGEKVFLECVQDMDHENMFWYRQDPGLGLRLIYFSYDVKMKEKGDIPEGYSVSREKKERFSLILESASTNQTSMYLCASGGAGYTEAFFGQGTRLTVV.

The V and J genes are TRBV11-2 and TRBJ2-3, with TRBD2 identical over 11 bases. Trimming cost V 5 bases and J 4 bases; bases outside gene matches: 5. The CDR3 is 15 residues long. CDR1 and CDR2 (germline): SGHAT, FQNNGV. The DNA for the CDR3 is TGTGCCAGCAGCGCGACTAGCGGGAATGCAGATACGCAGTATTTT. The encoded protein is CASSATSGNADTQYF.

The chain has TRBV12-3 or TRBV12-4 and TRBJ1-5, with D unresolved. V lost 5 bases and J lost 2, with 22 bases in between. The CDR3 has 18 residues. CDR3 nucleotide sequence: TGTGCCAGCAGTCCCCAACCCAAACAAGTTATGGGCAATCAGCCCCAGCATTTT. It codes for CASSPQPKQVMGNQPQHF.

This sequence joins TRBV20-1 and TRBJ2-5, with D perhaps matching TRBD2 (6 bases). The DNA matches TRBJ2-7 better at its end, which makes the J call doubtful. Germline V gene lookup returns CDR1 DFQATT and CDR2 SNEGSKA (reference sequence). The CDR3 extends over 14 amino acids. CDR3 region: CSVQDWREDYEQYF. The CDR3 bases are TGCAGTGTCCAGGATTGGCGGGAAGACTACGAGCAGTACTTC.

Only a few counts were recorded for this clonotype. The CDR3 bases are TGTGCCAGCAGCCCCGGAGGGGTCAAAGGCAAAGCTTTCTTT. Residues: CASSPGGVKGKAFF. The chain is built from TRBV27 and TRBJ1-1; TRBD1 is a possible D gene (5 bases). The CDR3 totals 14 residues. From germline, CDR1 is MNHEY and CDR2 SMNVEV (reference sequence). Trimming cost V 6 bases and J 9 bases, with 20 bases left between them.

The CDR3, as DNA: TGTGCCAGCAGCGTAGGTGCGGGTACCCAAGAGACCCAGTACTTC. Its protein is CASSVGAGTQETQYF. J is TRBJ2-5 and V is TRBV9, with D tentatively TRBD2 (5 bases). Germline CDR1 reads SGDLS; CDR2 reads YYNGEE. V lost 0 bases to trimming and J lost 1 base, with 10 bases between them. The CDR3 has 15 amino acids.

This clonotype was seen at least ten times. The chain employs TRBV2 and TRBJ2-3; 9 bases fit TRBD2. The CDR3 has 14 residues. CDR1 is SNHLY and CDR2 is FYNNEI in the germline V gene. J was trimmed by 5 bases and V by 5 bases; bases with no gene match: 5. The CDR3 coding sequence is TGTGCCAGCAGTATGTCTAGCGGGGTAGATACGCAGTATTTT. This encodes CASSMSSGVDTQYF. Using reference TRBV2 and TRBJ2-3 for the parts outside the CDR3, the full variable domain is EPEVTQTPSHQVTQMGQEVILRCVPISNHLYFYWYRQILGQKVEFLVSFYNNEISEKSEIFDDQFSVERPDGSNFTLKIRSTKLEDSAMYFCASSMSSGVDTQYFGPGTRLTVL.

V usage is TRBV9 and J usage is TRBJ2-1; TRBD2 matches 9 bases. Trimming took 4 bases from V and 4 from J; bases not matched to a gene: 9. The length of the CDR3 is 16 residues. CDR1 is SGDLS, CDR2 YYNGEE, per germline. The CDR3 sequence is CASSPTRLAGYNEQFF. CDR3 coding DNA: TGTGCCAGCAGCCCGACCCGGCTAGCGGGGTACAATGAGCAGTTCTTC.

The chain joins TRBV5-1 to TRBJ2-3, with 7 bases aligning to TRBD1. This CDR3 comprises 18 residues. With 5 bases clipped from V and 0 bases from J, the junction kept 15 bases outside the gene matches. In germline, CDR1 is SGHRS, CDR2 YFSETQ. CDR3 protein: CASSPDRRLVTSTDTQYF. For the CDR3, the DNA is TGCGCCAGCAGTCCGGACAGGCGTCTTGTAACTAGCACAGATACGCAGTATTTT. Full variable domain (rest looked up from reference TRBV5-1 and TRBJ2-3): KAGVTQTPRYLIKTRGQQVTLSCSPISGHRSVSWYQQTPGQGLQFLFEYFSETQRNKGNFPGRFSGRQFSNSRSEMNVSTLELGDSALYLCASSPDRRLVTSTDTQYFGPGTRLTVL.

The V call is TRBV5-1, the J call TRBJ2-7; 10 bases are a match to TRBD1. The length of the CDR3 is 16 residues. CDR1 is SGHRS, CDR2 YFSETQ, per germline. Trimming removed 2 bases from V and 5 bases from J; junction bases left unmatched: 10. This chain's CDR3 is CASSFTPGTGVNEQYF. In DNA form, the CDR3 reads TGCGCCAGCAGCTTTACCCCCGGGACAGGGGTCAACGAGCAGTACTTC.

This clonotype showed up many times. This sequence joins TRBV29-1 and TRBJ2-5; weak D call: TRBD2 (7 bases). The germline V gene has CDR1 SQVTM and CDR2 ANQGSEA. CDR3 size: 13 residues. Between the trimmed V and J ends, which lost 6 bases and 5 bases, there was a span of 16 bases. The CDR3 protein is CSVGGHSGETQYF. The CDR3 bases are TGCAGCGTCGGGGGGCACTCGGGGGAGACCCAGTACTTC.

In the case of this clonotype: At one boundary the junction diverges from the germline segment, which might be a read error. The J gene is TRBJ2-7, the V gene TRBV15, with 12 bases that match TRBD1. The CDR3 totals 16 residues. Germline CDR1 reads LNHNV; CDR2 reads YYDKDF (reference sequence). CDR3 residues: CATGRAGTGGPYEQYF. The CDR3 nucleotides are TGTGCCACCGGCAGAGCCGGGACAGGGGGCCCCTACGAGCAGTACTTC.

This clonotype was counted between two and nine times. The chain is built from TRBV20-1 and TRBJ2-1, with 11 bases matching TRBD2. The V gene end was trimmed by 5 bases and the J gene end by 3 bases; junction bases not matched to a gene: 9. This CDR3 spans 16 amino acids. CDR1 and CDR2 (germline): DFQATT, SNEGSKA (reference sequence). The CDR3 coding sequence is TGCAGTGCTTTAAAAACCGGGACTAGCGGCTACAATGAGCAGTTCTTC. Encoded protein: CSALKTGTSGYNEQFF.

This clonotype was detected a few times. The chain couples TRBV12-5 to TRBJ2-5; perhaps TRBD1 as D (6 bases). Trimming took off 7 bases at V and 2 bases at J, with 20 bases between the two ends. The CDR3 has 16 amino acids. Germline V gives CDR1 LGHNT, CDR2 FRNRAP. CDR3 loop: CASDCTPGQGQETQYF. In DNA, the CDR3 is TGTGCTAGTGACTGCACCCCCGGGCAGGGGCAAGAGACCCAGTACTTC.

This clonotype appeared a few times. The CDR3 region has the DNA TGTGCCAGCAGCCCACGGGATTCTAGGGATGTCCAGTACTTC. Translating it yields CASSPRDSRDVQYF. This rearrangement joins TRBV27 to TRBJ2-5; the D gene is possibly TRBD2 (5 bases). This CDR3 is 14 amino acids long. Germline CDR1 reads MNHEY; CDR2 reads SMNVEV (reference sequence). Between the trimmed V and J ends, which lost 6 bases and 10 bases, there was a span of 21 bases.

About this clonotype itself: A clone one base away is much larger, so this may be a read error. The chain combines TRBV9 with TRBJ2-3, with D unclear. The CDR3 totals 14 residues. CDR1 and CDR2 (germline): SGDLS, YYNGEE. V gave up 0 bases and J gave up 0 bases, with 5 bases separating them. This chain's CDR3 is CASSVDGSTDTQYF. The CDR3 DNA reads as TGTGCCAGCAGCGTAGACGGCAGCACAGATACGCAGTATTTT.

At least ten counts were recorded for this clonotype. This chain links TRBV7-9 with TRBJ2-5, with D hard to call. Between the trimmed V and J ends, which lost 5 bases and 11 bases, there was a span of 21 bases. The CDR3 totals 14 residues. CDR1 is SEHNR, CDR2 FQNEAQ, per germline (reference sequence). CDR3 coding DNA: TGTGCCAGCAGCCCCATGACTGTTTACAATGAGCAGTACTTC. It yields the protein CASSPMTVYNEQYF.

This clonotype was recorded a few times. This sequence joins TRBV20-1 and TRBJ2-1, with 13 bases aligning to TRBD2. Germline CDR1 is DFQATT and CDR2 is SNEGSKA (reference sequence). V lost 0 bases to trimming and J lost 5 bases; unmatched junction nucleotides: 4. CDR3 size: 16 residues. The CDR3 bases are TGCAGTGCTAGAGATTCGACTAGCGGGAGGAACAATGAGCAGTTCTTC. Translating it yields CSARDSTSGRNNEQFF.

The genes are TRBV6-5 and TRBJ2-3, with D possibly being TRBD2 (6 bases). CDR1 and CDR2 from the germline V gene are MNHEY and SVGAGI. Trimming took off 5 bases at V and 3 bases at J, with 15 bases between the two ends. The CDR3 length is 15 residues. Written as DNA, the CDR3 is TGTGCCAGCAGTCCACCGGGACTCCCGACAGATACGCAGTATTTT. Protein product: CASSPPGLPTDTQYF.

This clonotype was seen only a few times. The rearrangement links TRBV27 to TRBJ1-6; the D is unclear. This CDR3 contains 16 residues. The V gene lost 0 bases and the J gene lost 2 bases, with 8 bases spanning the gap. Germline assignment: CDR1 MNHEY and CDR2 SMNVEV (reference sequence). The CDR3 nucleotides are TGTGCCAGCAGTTTATCGGTGGGAACCTATAATTCACCCCTCCACTTT. This translates into CASSLSVGTYNSPLHF.

This clonotype was seen a handful of times. The rearrangement joins TRBV25-1 to TRBJ2-1, with TRBD2 identical over 10 bases. From germline, CDR1 is MGHDK and CDR2 SYGVNS. The CDR3 has 14 residues. V gave up 3 bases and J gave up 6 bases; unmatched junction bases: 2. CDR3 loop: CASSEPSGSNEQFF. The CDR3 DNA follows: TGTGCCAGCAGTGAGCCTAGCGGGAGCAATGAGCAGTTCTTC.

This clonotype has at least ten counts. The CDR3 is CASSPRGGITYNEQFF. For the CDR3, the DNA is TGTGCCAGCAGCCCCCGGGGAGGTATCACCTACAATGAGCAGTTCTTC. This chain connects TRBV9 to TRBJ2-1, with a weak D call TRBD2 (6 bases). CDR1 is SGDLS, CDR2 YYNGEE, per germline. Trimming shortened V by 4 bases and J by 2 bases, and 16 bases separated the two germline ends. This CDR3 has 16 residues.

This clonotype has only a few counts. The V and J genes are TRBV25-1 and TRBJ2-5; weak D call: TRBD1 (6 bases). The V gene lost 8 bases and the J gene lost 2 bases, with 18 bases spanning the gap. Germline loops: CDR1 MGHDK, CDR2 SYGVNS. The CDR3 has 15 residues. The CDR3 nucleotides are TGTGCCAGCTCTCGTCGCAGGGGATTACAAGAGACCCAGTACTTC. This encodes CASSRRRGLQETQYF.

In this sample, this clonotype turned up many times. The rearrangement links TRBV7-9 to TRBJ2-4, with a tentative D call TRBD2 (5 bases). CDR3 length: 15 residues. From germline, CDR1 is SEHNR and CDR2 FQNEAQ (reference sequence). Deletions cut 5 bases from V and 3 bases from J, with 14 bases between. CDR3 protein: CASSETGVGKNIQYF. The CDR3 nucleotides are TGTGCCAGCAGCGAGACCGGGGTTGGCAAAAACATTCAGTACTTC.

This chain links TRBV7-8 with TRBJ2-5; D gene ambiguous. Germline loops: CDR1 SGHVS, CDR2 FQNEAQ. The CDR3 consists of 11 residues. For the CDR3, the DNA is TGTGCGGTCAGTGGGTATAATGAGCAGTACTTC. Protein product: CAVSGYNEQYF.

The chain couples TRBV10-3 to TRBJ1-2; D is unresolved. In germline, CDR1 is ENHRY, CDR2 SYGVKD. The CDR3 is made up of 12 amino acids. This chain's CDR3 is CAIRLPTGGYTF. For the CDR3, the DNA is TGTGCTATCCGGCTCCCTACGGGGGGCTACACCTTC.